Shown below are 18 T cell receptor beta chains from a single sample sequenced in a study of blood T cell repertoires in COVID-19. Here immunoSEQ multiplex PCR was the method, and the copy in TCRdb shows in-frame clones only, minus some. The table shows approximately 530,000 clones, with 85% to 90% occurring only once. Sequenced sample: peripheral blood. Receptor source: a woman aged 45-65 years with COVID-19, enrolled during active disease.

The chain links TRBV10-1 to TRBJ2-2; maybe TRBD2 (5 bases). The CDR3 loop spans 14 amino acids. Trimming cost V 2 bases and J 5 bases, with 9 bases left between them. In germline, CDR1 is WNHNN, CDR2 SYGVQD (reference sequence). The CDR3 reads CASSEAGVTGELFF. CDR3 DNA sequence: TGCGCCAGCAGTGAGGCCGGGGTAACCGGGGAGCTGTTTTTT.

Only one count was recorded for this clone. The chain uses TRBV12-5 and TRBJ2-2; 13 nucleotides agree with TRBD2. The V segment lost 0 bases and the J segment 5 bases; nucleotides outside the gene matches: 18. This CDR3 region has 22 residues. CDR1 is LGHNT, CDR2 FRNRAP, per germline. The CDR3 DNA reads as TGTGCTAGTGGTTTGGTACGGGGGACTAGCGGGGTTTTAGGCAATCGTACCGGGGAGCTGTTTTTT. It yields the protein CASGLVRGTSGVLGNRTGELFF.

The chain couples TRBV3-1 (or the pseudogene TRBV3-2) to TRBJ2-1; TRBD1 matches 9 bases. Trimming at V came to 4 bases and at J to 7 bases, leaving 8 bases not matched to a gene. This CDR3 spans 15 amino acids. Germline assignment: CDR1 LGHDT and CDR2 YNNKEL (reference sequence). CDR3 region: CASSLTGGGRNEQFF. Written as DNA, the CDR3 is TGTGCCAGCAGCCTGACAGGGGGAGGGAGAAATGAGCAGTTCTTC.

This chain connects TRBV29-1 to TRBJ2-7; D is undetermined. Germline V gene lookup returns CDR1 SQVTM and CDR2 ANQGSEA. The V end was cut by 4 bases, the J end by 0 bases, with 7 bases between. This CDR3 spans 12 amino acids. CDR3 amino acids: CSVASSSYEQYF. The CDR3 DNA sequence: TGCAGCGTTGCGTCGAGCTCCTACGAGCAGTACTTC.

The gene calls are TRBV29-1 and TRBJ1-1, with TRBD1 as a possible D gene (5 bases). V was cut by 1 base and J by 4 bases, with 7 bases left in between. CDR3 length equals 12 residues. In germline, CDR1 is SQVTM, CDR2 ANQGSEA. CDR3 in amino acids: CSVEGGVTEAFF. The CDR3 nucleotides are TGCAGCGTTGAAGGGGGGGTCACTGAAGCTTTCTTT.

This chain connects TRBV30 to TRBJ2-7; 7 bases match TRBD1. Losses at the gene ends were 3 bases for V and 7 bases for J; bases not matched to a gene: 15. This CDR3 has 15 residues. Germline assignment: CDR1 GTSNPN and CDR2 SVGIG (reference sequence). The CDR3 DNA sequence: TGTGCCTGGAGGAGAACCGGGACAGCCGCCTGGGAGCAGTACTTC. It yields the protein CAWRRTGTAAWEQYF.

V is TRBV2 and J is TRBJ1-2; possibly TRBD1 for D (5 bases). The CDR3 runs to 16 residues. Germline V gene lookup returns CDR1 SNHLY and CDR2 FYNNEI. The V and J ends lost 3 bases and 4 bases respectively, with 18 bases between them. The CDR3 region has the DNA TGTGCCAGCAGTGAGGGGCTAGGGCCTCGAGTCTATGGCTACACCTTC. Residues: CASSEGLGPRVYGYTF.

The genes are TRBV5-1 and TRBJ2-7; D may be TRBD1 (5 bases). The CDR3 is 18 amino acids. Trimming cost V 0 bases and J 0 bases, with 19 bases left between them. The V gene's germline CDR1 is SGHRS and CDR2 YFSETQ. The CDR3 region is CASSLETVWGTSSYEQYF. CDR3 nucleotide sequence: TGCGCCAGCAGCTTGGAAACGGTGTGGGGCACGAGCTCCTACGAGCAGTACTTC. The full variable domain, completed using reference TRBV5-1 and TRBJ2-7, is KAGVTQTPRYLIKTRGQQVTLSCSPISGHRSVSWYQQTPGQGLQFLFEYFSETQRNKGNFPGRFSGRQFSNSRSEMNVSTLELGDSALYLCASSLETVWGTSSYEQYFGPGTRLTVT.

In this sample, this clone turned up once. The V call is TRBV4-2, the J call TRBJ1-3; no clear D. Trimming left V 6 bases short and J 0 bases short, with 6 bases between. Germline-derived CDR1 and CDR2 are LGHNA and YNFKEQ. The CDR3 has 13 residues. The chain's CDR3 is CASRSISGNTIYF. CDR3 in DNA: TGTGCCAGCAGGTCCATCTCTGGAAACACCATATATTTT.

This chain connects TRBV11-1 to TRBJ2-2; the D gene is possibly TRBD2 (5 bases). The CDR3 consists of 14 residues. V was shortened by 3 bases and J by 5 bases, with 10 bases between the two germline ends. Germline V gives CDR1 SGHAT, CDR2 FQDESV (reference sequence). The CDR3 reads CASSFGVRTGELFF. Written as DNA, the CDR3 is TGTGCCAGCAGCTTCGGGGTCAGGACCGGGGAGCTGTTTTTT.

The gene calls are TRBV6-5 and TRBJ1-2; TRBD1 agrees at 11 bases. The V segment lost 6 bases and the J segment 5 bases; nucleotides outside the gene matches: 8. The CDR3 has 15 residues. Germline lookup yields CDR1 MNHEY and CDR2 SVGAGI. The CDR3 nucleotides read TGTGCCAGCAGGTCCGGGACAGGGGGGAGATATGGCTACACCTTC. It specifies CASRSGTGGRYGYTF.

The rearrangement joins TRBV28 to TRBJ1-5; D is perhaps TRBD1 (6 bases). The CDR3 covers 13 residues. V was pared by 7 bases and J by 6 bases, with 13 bases between. The V gene's germline CDR1 is MDHEN and CDR2 SYDVKM. CDR3 residues: CASTAGTLQPQHF. CDR3 sequence (DNA): TGTGCCAGCACGGCAGGGACACTTCAGCCCCAGCATTTT.

V gene TRBV28 combines with J gene TRBJ1-4; D remains ambiguous. V gave up 8 bases and J gave up 3 bases, with 7 bases separating them. Germline V gene lookup returns CDR1 MDHEN and CDR2 SYDVKM. The CDR3 runs 12 residues. The CDR3 nucleotides are TGTGCCAGCCTTGGGCCTAATGAAAAACTGTTTTTT. This sequence encodes CASLGPNEKLFF. Full variable domain (outside the CDR3, taken from reference TRBV28 and TRBJ1-4): DVKVTQSSRYLVKRTGEKVFLECVQDMDHENMFWYRQDPGLGLRLIYFSYDVKMKEKGDIPEGYSVSREKKERFSLILESASTNQTSMYLCASLGPNEKLFFGSGTQLSVL.

The genes are TRBV27 and TRBJ2-1; D uncertain. The CDR3 sequence is 14 residues long. Trimming shortened V by 0 bases and J by 10 bases, and 13 bases separated the two germline ends. Germline V gene sequence: CDR1 MNHEY, CDR2 SMNVEV (reference sequence). In DNA, the CDR3 is TGTGCCAGCAGTTTATCCCCGAGGATAAGGGAGCAGTTCTTC. It codes for CASSLSPRIREQFF.

This clone was seen only a few times. The chain couples TRBV30 to TRBJ1-4; a weak D match, TRBD1 (5 bases). This CDR3 is built from 13 residues. Looked up from germline, CDR1 is GTSNPN and CDR2 is SVGIG (reference sequence). The V end lost 5 bases, the J end lost 8 bases, and 15 bases lay between the germline ends. Written as DNA, the CDR3 is TGTGCCTGGCGTCTCGGAGGGGTGGAAAAACTGTTTTTT. Protein: CAWRLGGVEKLFF.

A few counts support this clone. At one end, the junction sequence differs from germline, possibly due to a read error. In DNA form, the CDR3 reads TGTGCCACCAGCAGTCCCGCCGAGAGCTCCGACGAGCAGTACTTC. This gives the protein CATSSPAESSDEQYF. The gene calls are TRBV15 and TRBJ2-7, with D unresolved. Germline lookup yields CDR1 LNHNV and CDR2 YYDKDF (reference sequence). The CDR3 has 15 amino acids.

The chain is built from TRBV11-3 and TRBJ2-3; 9 positions match TRBD2. Trimming cost V 5 bases and J 2 bases; bases outside gene matches: 5. This CDR3 is 15 amino acids long. Germline V lookup: CDR1 SGHNT, CDR2 YENEEA. CDR3 region: CASSARTSATDTQYF. CDR3 nucleotides: TGTGCCAGCAGCGCCCGGACTAGCGCCACAGATACGCAGTATTTT.

CDR3 nucleotide sequence: TGTGCCAGCGGGGGGTCTACCTACGAGCAGTACTTC. Its translation: CASGGSTYEQYF. J is TRBJ2-7 and V is TRBV6-5; tentative D call: TRBD2 (6 bases). The germline CDR1 and CDR2 sequences are MNHEY and SVGAGI. The CDR3 runs to 12 residues. Deletions cut 8 bases from V and 2 bases from J, with 10 bases between.